This TCR beta chain comes out of a study of T-cell reconstitution after alpha-beta-depleted transplantation in children. A few counts support this clonotype. Antigen specificity is unknown. The authors prepared the TCRbeta library with unique molecular identifiers. TCRdb re-called the PCR reads with MiXCR, one entry per CDR3 protein. The sample consists of 700,000 to 850,000 distinct CDR3 sequences, under 20% of them appearing once. The CDR3 covers 14 residues. Deletions cut 2 bases from V and 4 bases from J, with 9 bases between. Looked up from germline, CDR1 is SGHAT and CDR2 is FQNNGV. Study-level results: Roughly two months post-transplant, alpha-beta T cells reportedly originated from several hundred graft clones that had expanded. Certain patients had high TCRbeta diversity at day 60, and it came from recipient T cells and thymic progenitors that survived.

The V and J genes are TRBV11-2 and TRBJ2-1; D may be TRBD2 (5 bases). This clonotype originated in a male patient younger than 18 who had a stem cell transplant for acute lymphoblastic leukemia, so the T cells may come from the graft donor. Sequenced here: PBMCs, mostly from graft donor cells, sampled 360 days after TCRalphabeta/CD19-depleted stem cell transplant. The CDR3 DNA reads as TGTGCCAGCAGCTTAATGAGGAGGTACAATGAGCAGTTCTTC. This gives the protein CASSLMRRYNEQFF.